A single sample gave rise to the 9 T cell receptor beta chains below, sequenced in a study of kidney transplant recipient with SARS-CoV-2 infection. From the reads, TCRdb called clonotypes with MiXCR, one entry per CDR3 protein. The sample lists fewer than 250,000 distinct CDR3 sequences; more than 25% were seen once. Sequencing used a blood sample, obtained at baseline and between days 110 and 120 from a kidney transplant recipient. The receptors were gathered from a male patient in his thirties who had COVID-19 and was a kidney transplant recipient. Some of the T cells may derive from the graft donor.

A note on this clonotype: A much bigger clone sits one base away, suggesting this may be a read error. J is TRBJ2-2 and V is TRBV3-1; D perhaps matches TRBD2 (7 bases). CDR3 size: 15 residues. Per the germline V gene, CDR1 is LGHDT and CDR2 is YNNKEL (reference sequence). The CDR3 DNA reads as TGTGCCAGCAGCCCCCAAACCGGGGGGCTCGGGGAGCTGGTTTTT. The encoded protein is CASSPQTGGLGELVF.

This clonotype was seen repeatedly, ten times or more. The V gene is TRBV6-5, the J gene TRBJ2-3, with D perhaps TRBD2 (5 bases). Between the trimmed V and J ends, which lost 0 bases and 3 bases, there was a span of 7 bases. The CDR3 totals 14 residues. Germline assignment: CDR1 MNHEY and CDR2 SVGAGI. CDR3 loop: CASSYSRGTDTQYF. CDR3 in DNA: TGTGCCAGCAGTTACTCTCGAGGGACAGATACGCAGTATTTT.

The chain couples TRBV21-1 to TRBJ1-1; the listed D gene, TRBD1, was not tested against the DNA. TRBV21-1 is assigned pseudogene status. The CDR3 has 17 amino acids. This chain's CDR3 is CASNPDRAPTMNTEAFF. In nucleotides, the CDR3 is TGTGCCAGCAACCCCGACAGGGCGCCTACAATGAACACTGAAGCTTTCTTT.

This clonotype occurred many times. The chain carries TRBV6-8 and TRBJ1-2, with D uncertain. With 5 bases removed from V and 4 bases from J, the gap between germline ends came to 23 bases. From germline, CDR1 is MNHGY and CDR2 SAAAGT. This CDR3 has 17 amino acids. The CDR3 bases are TGTGCCAGCAGTATCGTTCAACGCTCTAGAAAGACCTATGGCTACACCTTC. It yields the protein CASSIVQRSRKTYGYTF.

This clonotype has a count of ten or more. V gene TRBV6-4 combines with J gene TRBJ2-6; D not certain. With 3 bases removed from V and 2 bases from J, the gap between germline ends came to 5 bases. CDR1 and CDR2 (germline): MRHNA, SNTAGT. The CDR3 spans 14 residues. DNA for the CDR3: TGTGCCAGCAGTGATAGGCCTGGGGCCAACGTCCTGACTTTC. It encodes CASSDRPGANVLTF.

This clonotype was observed many times. The chain combines TRBV3-1 with TRBJ1-2; D gene uncertain. The V gene's germline CDR1 is LGHDT and CDR2 YNNKEL (reference sequence). With 5 bases removed from V and 4 bases from J, the gap between germline ends came to 23 bases. The CDR3 covers 17 residues. In DNA form, the CDR3 reads TGTGCCAGCAGCAATCGCAGCACCCTTCGAAAGACCTATGGCTACACCTTC. This gives the protein CASSNRSTLRKTYGYTF.

This clonotype was found many times. The chain joins TRBV27 to TRBJ2-2, with 8 nucleotides matching TRBD2. The germline gives CDR1 MNHEY, CDR2 SMNVEV (reference sequence). This CDR3 has 16 amino acids. Unmatched junction bases numbered 2, after V lost 2 bases and J lost 0 bases. The CDR3 DNA follows: TGTGCCAGCAGTTTACGGGGGGGAGCGAACACCGGGGAGCTGTTTTTT. Residues: CASSLRGGANTGELFF.

This clonotype was detected ten times or more. The chain joins TRBV12-3 or TRBV12-4 to TRBJ2-2; 8 nucleotides align to TRBD1. The ends lost 3 bases at V and 6 bases at J; junction bases unmatched: 9. The CDR3 totals 16 residues. DNA of the CDR3: TGTGCCAGCAGTTTGAAAGGACAGGGTGACCCCGGGGAGCTGTTTTTT. Protein: CASSLKGQGDPGELFF.

This clonotype was seen repeatedly, ten times or more. This rearrangement joins TRBV28 to TRBJ1-2; no clear D gene. Germline V gene lookup returns CDR1 MDHEN and CDR2 SYDVKM. This CDR3 spans 13 amino acids. Trimming stripped 6 bases from V and 4 bases from J, with 12 bases between. The CDR3 sequence: CASRVRDFYGYTF. The CDR3, as DNA: TGTGCCAGCAGGGTGAGAGATTTCTATGGCTACACCTTC.